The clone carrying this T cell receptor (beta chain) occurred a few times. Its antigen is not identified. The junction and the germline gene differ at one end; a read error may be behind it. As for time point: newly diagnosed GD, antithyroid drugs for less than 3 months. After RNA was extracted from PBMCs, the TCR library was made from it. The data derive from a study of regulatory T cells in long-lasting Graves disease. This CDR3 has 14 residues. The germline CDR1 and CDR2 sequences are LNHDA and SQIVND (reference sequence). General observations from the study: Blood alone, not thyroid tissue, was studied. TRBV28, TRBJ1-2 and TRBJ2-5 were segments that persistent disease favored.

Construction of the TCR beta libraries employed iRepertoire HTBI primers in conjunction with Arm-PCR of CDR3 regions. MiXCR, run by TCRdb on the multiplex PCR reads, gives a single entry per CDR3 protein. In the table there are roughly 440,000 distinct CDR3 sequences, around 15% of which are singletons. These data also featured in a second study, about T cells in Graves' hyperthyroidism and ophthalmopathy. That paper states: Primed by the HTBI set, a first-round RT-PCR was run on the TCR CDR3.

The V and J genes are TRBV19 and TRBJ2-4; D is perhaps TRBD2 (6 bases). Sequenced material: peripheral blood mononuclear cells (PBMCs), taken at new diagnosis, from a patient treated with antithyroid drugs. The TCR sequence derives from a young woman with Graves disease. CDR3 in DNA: TGTGCCAGTAGTTTAGAAATAGCTGCCCGGGAGCAGTACTTC. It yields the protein CASSLEIAAREQYF. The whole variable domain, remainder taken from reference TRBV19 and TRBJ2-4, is DGGITQSPKYLFRKEGQNVTLSCEQNLNHDAMYWYRQDPGQGLRLIYYSQIVNDFQKGDIAEGYSVSREKKESFPLTVTSAQKNPTAFYLCASSLEIAAREQYFGAGTRLSVL.